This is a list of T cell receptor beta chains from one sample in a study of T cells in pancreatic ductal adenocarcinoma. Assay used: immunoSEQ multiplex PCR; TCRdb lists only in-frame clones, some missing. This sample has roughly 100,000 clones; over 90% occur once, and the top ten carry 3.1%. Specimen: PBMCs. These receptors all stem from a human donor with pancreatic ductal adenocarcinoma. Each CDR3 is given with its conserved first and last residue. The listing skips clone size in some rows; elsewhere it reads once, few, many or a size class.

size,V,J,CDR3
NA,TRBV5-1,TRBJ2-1,CASSQGYNEQFF
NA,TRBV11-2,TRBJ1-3,CASSGTLSSGNTIYF
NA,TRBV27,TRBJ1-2,CASSFDRVGYTF
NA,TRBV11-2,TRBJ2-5,CASSSTEGKTQYF
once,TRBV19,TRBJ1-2,CASRDRGTYGYTF
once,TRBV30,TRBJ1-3,CAWTRGGSGNTIYF
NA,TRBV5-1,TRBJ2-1,CASSLVVTSGYNEQFF
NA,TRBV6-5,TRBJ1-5,CASRRLINQPQHF
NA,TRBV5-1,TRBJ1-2,CASSLGQPLFGYTF
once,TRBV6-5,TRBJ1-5,CASSRTGGRNQPQHF
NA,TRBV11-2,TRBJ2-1,CASSLTPWEQFF
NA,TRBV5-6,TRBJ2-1,CASSLDLARFREQFF
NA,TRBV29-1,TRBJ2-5,CSVFQDLLETQYF
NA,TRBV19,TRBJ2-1,CASTSIASRVNEQFF
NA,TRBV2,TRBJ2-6,CASSQQGALVGANVLTF
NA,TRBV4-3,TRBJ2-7,CASSSTRSSYEQYF
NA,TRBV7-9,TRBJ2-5,CASSPPTGQETQYF
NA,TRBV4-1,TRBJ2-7,CASSQASGRPHSYEQYF
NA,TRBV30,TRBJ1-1,CAWSPEVNTEAFF
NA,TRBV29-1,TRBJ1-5,CSVSSGQGTSPQHF
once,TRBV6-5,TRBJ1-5,CASSYSGQSHNQPQHF
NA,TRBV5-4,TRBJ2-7,CASSSGLGTYEQYF
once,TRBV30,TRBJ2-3,CAWSAGGTRTTQYF
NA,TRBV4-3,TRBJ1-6,CASSQDNRDPLHF
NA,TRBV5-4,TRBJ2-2,CASRAVGAGELFF
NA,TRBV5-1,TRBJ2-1,CASSFSPGIMREGNEQFF
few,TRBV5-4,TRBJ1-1,CASSPGGARGYTEAFF
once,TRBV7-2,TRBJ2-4,CASTSGWEDKNIQYF
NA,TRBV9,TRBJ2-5,CASSPSGSGETQYF
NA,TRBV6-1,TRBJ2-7,CASAGTGHWEQYF
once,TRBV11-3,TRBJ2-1,CASSRGDSLYNEQFF
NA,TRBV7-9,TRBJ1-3,CASTRGWTSGNTIYF
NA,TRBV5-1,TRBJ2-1,CASSLVAASEYNEQFF
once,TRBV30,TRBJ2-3,CAWRVAGVTDTQYF
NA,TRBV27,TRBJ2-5,CASSSGLAGVAETQYF
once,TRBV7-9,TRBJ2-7,CASSPGSRYEQYF
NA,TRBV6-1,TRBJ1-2,CASTPTVSGYTF
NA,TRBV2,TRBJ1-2,CASSRGWDSPGGYTF
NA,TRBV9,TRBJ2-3,CASSVGGPDTQYF
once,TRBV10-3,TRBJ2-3,CAISEVWEPTSTDTQYF
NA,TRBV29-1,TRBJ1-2,CSVVTAPYGYTF
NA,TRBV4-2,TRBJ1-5,CASSPGQGGFNQPQHF
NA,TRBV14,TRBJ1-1,CASTGLSITEAFF
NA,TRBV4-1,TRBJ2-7,CASSQVVRDYEQYF
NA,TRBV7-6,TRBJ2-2,CASRRGLAGGTGELFF
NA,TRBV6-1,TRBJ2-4,CASSEQTGVGSNIQYF
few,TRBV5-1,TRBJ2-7,CASSLGGSSYEQYF
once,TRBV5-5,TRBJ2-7,CASSLAGSPGGAYEQYF
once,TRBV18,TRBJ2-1,CASSSGTSGSGRQFF
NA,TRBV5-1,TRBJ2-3,CASSLNGRAISRGTDTQYF
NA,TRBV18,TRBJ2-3,CASSPFSGRGADTQYF
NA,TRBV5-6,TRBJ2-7,CASKGDLSSYEQYF